What follows describes a single T cell receptor beta chain. In the authors' workflow: Estimates of nucleated cell counts were drawn from the amplification of reference gene primers. Assay: immunoSEQ multiplex PCR; the TCRdb copy retains only in-frame clones and omits some. The V and J calls and the clone size are those of that table, but D and trimming were determined from the DNA. The repertoire holds approximately 47,000 clones, with approximately 87% as singletons. The entry originates in a study of blood T cell repertoires in COVID-19. In the study overall: Collection of acute and convalescent COVID-19 samples took place in the United States, Italy and Spain. In each case, the material was cDNA or gDNA derived from T cells, B-cell-depleted T cells, or PBMCs.

Germline trimming cut 2 bases from V and 3 bases from J; bases unmatched to any gene: 8. CDR3 length: 16 residues. CDR1 is LNHDA, CDR2 SQIVND, per germline (reference sequence). The clonotype was recovered from a woman aged 60-75 years with acute or convalescent COVID-19. The sequencing input was peripheral blood. The V gene is TRBV19, the J gene TRBJ1-2; 8 nucleotides agree with TRBD1. The DNA for the CDR3 is TGTGCCAGTAGTATACCCGGGACAGGCCAACACTATGGCTACACCTTC. Amino acid sequence: CASSIPGTGQHYGYTF.